The clone carrying this T cell receptor (beta chain) was detected once. Per the original methods: It was from reference gene primer amplification that nucleated cell counts were estimated. The data were produced by immunoSEQ multiplex PCR, yet TCRdb's version contains in-frame clones alone and is incomplete. Clone size and V and J calls were adopted from that table, with D and trimming inferred from the DNA. The sample lists 100,000 to 150,000 clones, about 89% seen once, with about 4.1% in the top ten. This record belongs to a study of blood T cell repertoires in COVID-19. Study background: The samples span acute and convalescent COVID-19 from the United States, Italy and Spain. Sources were T cells, B-cell-depleted T cells, or PBMCs; the material itself was cDNA or gDNA.

The origin of this receptor is a man in his sixties with COVID-19, enrolled during active disease. The sample consisted of peripheral blood.

The CDR3 bases are TGTGCCAGCAGCTTAGATTCTAGCGGGGCCAGCACAGATACGCAGTATTTT. Its translation: CASSLDSSGASTDTQYF. The V and J genes are TRBV11-3 and TRBJ2-3, with 9 bases lining up with TRBD2. The junction had 4 bases not matched to a gene; V was cut back by 0 bases and J by 0 bases. This CDR3 contains 17 residues. Germline V gene sequence: CDR1 SGHNT, CDR2 YENEEA.